This T cell receptor beta chain was profiled in a study of shared clonotypes between healthy human individuals. General study results and limits: Sequencing depth was expected to influence donor clonotype sharing. Several donors shared about 5% of their naive CD4 clonotypes.

Investigators spread the genomic DNA of each subset evenly over several immunoSEQ plates. Each PCR replicate from the sorted subsets contained around 200 ng DNA, which is some 31,000 T cell genomes. The repertoire was sequenced with immunoSEQ multiplex PCR; TCRdb's copy has only in-frame clones and lacks some. The sample has hundreds of thousands of clones; about 92% are singletons. Naivety among CD8 cells was defined by CD45RO negativity and positive CCR7 selection, thereby excluding terminally differentiated effector memory CD45RA+ cells. A note on this clone: Its specificity is not known.

V lost 3 bases, J lost 3 bases, and 12 bases lay in between. Germline V gene lookup returns CDR1 LNHDA and CDR2 SQIVND (reference sequence). The CDR3 is 14 residues long. The rearrangement links TRBV19 to TRBJ2-7; possibly TRBD1 for D (5 bases). The source of this sequence is a man younger than 40 in good health. The specimen sequenced was naive CD8+ T cells sorted from blood. CDR3 nucleotide sequence: TGTGCCAGTAGTATTCGAGACAGACGCTACGAGCAGTACTTC. Translation: CASSIRDRRYEQYF.